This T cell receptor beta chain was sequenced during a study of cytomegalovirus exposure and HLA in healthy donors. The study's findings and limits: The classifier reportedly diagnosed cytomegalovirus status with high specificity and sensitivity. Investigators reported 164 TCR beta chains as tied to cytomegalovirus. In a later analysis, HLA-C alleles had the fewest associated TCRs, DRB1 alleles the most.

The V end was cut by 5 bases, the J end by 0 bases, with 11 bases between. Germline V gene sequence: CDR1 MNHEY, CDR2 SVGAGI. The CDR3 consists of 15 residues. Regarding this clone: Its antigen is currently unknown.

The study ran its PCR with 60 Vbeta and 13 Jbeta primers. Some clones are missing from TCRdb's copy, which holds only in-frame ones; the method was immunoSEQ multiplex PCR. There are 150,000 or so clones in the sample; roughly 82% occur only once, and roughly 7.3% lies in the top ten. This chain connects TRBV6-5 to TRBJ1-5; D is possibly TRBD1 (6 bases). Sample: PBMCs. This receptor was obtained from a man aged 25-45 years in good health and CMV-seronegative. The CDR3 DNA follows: TGTGCCAGCAGTCAGGGACACCATAGCAATCAGCCCCAGCATTTT. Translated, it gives CASSQGHHSNQPQHF.